This TCR beta chain derives from a study of shared clonotypes between healthy human individuals. The germline V gene encodes CDR1 SNHLY and CDR2 FYNNEI. The CDR3 has 12 residues. The V end was cut by 6 bases, the J end by 10 bases, with 13 bases between. Profiling relied on immunoSEQ multiplex PCR, and the TCRdb table lists in-frame clones only, not all of them. The sample has about 980,000 clones, over 60% seen once. The sequence came from a man between 18 and 35 years old in good health. Source material: memory CD4+ T cells sorted from blood. Subset denoted: CD45RA-negative fraction. The chain employs TRBV2 and TRBJ2-1, with D maybe TRBD2 (5 bases). The CDR3: CASSPLVEEQFF. CDR3 coding DNA: TGTGCCAGCAGCCCACTAGTCGAGGAGCAGTTCTTC.